Listed below are T cell receptor beta chains from one sample, sequenced in a study of chemoradiotherapy in HPV16-positive cancers. Here immunoSEQ multiplex PCR was the method, and the copy in TCRdb shows in-frame clones only, minus some. The sample records some 3,000 clones, roughly 88% being singletons. The source was tumor tissue, collected from a patient who underwent chemoradiotherapy. The receptors here all came from a human donor with HPV-associated anogenital cancer. Each CDR3 is given with its conserved first and last residue. D genes are given only for firm matches. Size values are once, few and many counts, or a class for expanded clones, and some rows have none.

d_gene	j_gene	v_gene	abundance	CDR3aa	CDR3nt
NA	TRBJ2-2	TRBV13	few	CASSGRDQGSNTGELFF	TGTGCCAGCAGCGGCCGAGACCAGGGTTCGAACACCGGGGAGCTGTTTTTT
NA	TRBJ2-3	TRBV19	NA	CASSITGTDTQYF	TGTGCCAGTAGTATCACAGGCACAGATACGCAGTATTTT
TRBD2	TRBJ2-2	TRBV6-1	NA	CASKPGLANTGELFF	TGTGCCAGCAAACCGGGACTAGCGAACACCGGGGAGCTGTTTTTT
NA	TRBJ1-3	TRBV9	NA	CASSVGRSSGNTIYF	TGTGCCAGCAGCGTTGGCAGAAGCTCTGGAAACACCATATATTTT
NA	TRBJ2-7	TRBV28	NA	CASSPSRERESSYEQYF	TGTGCCAGCAGTCCGTCAAGGGAGCGCGAGAGCTCCTACGAGCAGTACTTC
NA	TRBJ1-1	TRBV4-2	NA	CASSQDHLGTEAFF	TGTGCCAGCAGCCAAGATCATCTGGGGACTGAAGCTTTCTTT
TRBD1	TRBJ2-5	TRBV7-8	NA	CASSLETGQRGRETQYF	TGTGCCAGCAGCTTAGAAACGGGACAGAGGGGGAGAGAGACCCAGTACTTC
NA	TRBJ2-7	TRBV4-1	NA	CASSPTRSSSYEQYF	TGCGCCAGCAGCCCCACCCGCTCCAGCTCCTACGAGCAGTACTTC
TRBD1	TRBJ2-7	TRBV7-6	NA	CASSVDQGVGEQYF	TGTGCCAGCAGCGTCGACCAGGGGGTAGGCGAGCAGTACTTC
NA	TRBJ1-5	TRBV6-5	NA	CATTDSNRPQHF	TGTGCCACCACGGACTCCAATCGTCCCCAGCATTTT
TRBD1	TRBJ2-7	TRBV11-2	few	CASSLDGQGAGEQYF	TGTGCCAGCAGCTTAGATGGGCAGGGGGCGGGGGAGCAGTACTTC
TRBD1	TRBJ1-6	TRBV5-1	NA	CASSPRSRSGTVNNSPLHF	TGCGCCAGCAGCCCCCGCAGCCGATCCGGGACAGTCAATAATTCACCCCTCCACTTT
NA	TRBJ2-3	TRBV7-8	NA	CASSIINHDTQYF	TGTGCCAGCAGCATAATCAACCACGATACGCAGTATTTT
NA	TRBJ1-2	TRBV6-5	NA	CASRPPLGSYGYTF	TGTGCCAGCAGACCTCCCCTGGGCAGCTATGGCTACACCTTC
TRBD1	TRBJ1-4	TRBV5-1	NA	CASLTGGVGKLFF	TGCGCCAGCCTGACAGGGGGGGTAGGAAAACTGTTTTTT
TRBD1	TRBJ1-2	TRBV28	NA	CASTLDRESSPDYGYTF	TGTGCCAGCACCCTCGACAGGGAGTCTTCCCCTGACTATGGCTACACCTTC
TRBD1	TRBJ1-3	TRBV7-2	NA	CASSPTGFTGNTIYF	TGTGCCAGCAGCCCGACAGGGTTTACTGGAAACACCATATATTTT
NA	TRBJ2-1	TRBV29-1	NA	CSVDQVGHDEQFF	TGCAGCGTTGACCAGGTGGGTCACGATGAGCAGTTCTTC
NA	TRBJ1-1	TRBV7-2	NA	CASSLAPEQLNTEAFF	TGTGCCAGCAGCTTAGCCCCGGAACAGCTGAACACTGAAGCTTTCTTT
NA	TRBJ2-5	TRBV7-2	NA	CASTILGWREGETQYF	TGTGCCAGCACCATCCTGGGTTGGCGGGAAGGGGAGACCCAGTACTTC
TRBD2	TRBJ2-7	TRBV30	NA	CAWSLGAGGPYEQYF	TGTGCCTGGAGTTTGGGAGCGGGAGGACCCTACGAGCAGTACTTC
NA	TRBJ1-1	TRBV9	NA	CASSVGVGRMNTEAFF	TGTGCCAGCAGCGTTGGCGTAGGACGGATGAACACTGAAGCTTTCTTT
NA	TRBJ2-3	TRBV5-1	once	CASSFLTSSTDTQYF	TGCGCCAGCAGCTTTTTGACTTCTAGCACAGATACGCAGTATTTT
NA	TRBJ1-1	TRBV25-1	NA	CASRGRTTMNTEAFF	TGTGCCAGCAGAGGAAGAACTACGATGAACACTGAAGCTTTCTTT
TRBD1	TRBJ2-7	TRBV4-3	few	CASSQGTGRYEQYF	TGCGCCAGCAGCCAAGGGACAGGGAGATACGAGCAGTACTTC
TRBD1	TRBJ2-1	TRBV27	NA	CASSLADRLSYNEQFF	TGTGCCAGCAGTTTAGCGGACAGGCTCTCCTACAATGAGCAGTTCTTC
NA	TRBJ2-3	TRBV7-3	NA	CASSLGPLTDTQYF	TGTGCCAGCAGCCTAGGTCCCCTCACAGATACGCAGTATTTT
TRBD2	TRBJ2-5	TRBV18	NA	CASSPTSGTYQETQYF	TGTGCCAGCTCACCAACTAGCGGAACGTACCAAGAGACCCAGTACTTC
TRBD1	TRBJ1-2	TRBV9	NA	CASSETGAYGYTF	TGTGCCAGCAGCGAGACAGGGGCATATGGCTACACCTTC
NA	TRBJ1-6	TRBV5-1	NA	CASSLVPTGGNSPLHF	TGCGCCAGCAGCTTGGTTCCCACAGGTGGTAATTCACCCCTCCACTTT
NA	TRBJ1-1	TRBV7-9	NA	CASSLARGGVNEAFF	TGTGCCAGCAGCTTAGCGAGGGGAGGGGTGAATGAAGCTTTCTTT
TRBD1	TRBJ1-4	TRBV30	NA	CAWSTGGPQKLFF	TGTGCCTGGAGTACAGGGGGCCCCCAAAAACTGTTTTTT
NA	TRBJ2-2	TRBV4-2	NA	CASSQVIVGTGELFF	TGTGCCAGCAGCCAAGTTATAGTAGGGACCGGGGAGCTGTTTTTT
NA	TRBJ2-5	TRBV9	NA	CASSVGGGGVAETQYF	TGTGCCAGCAGCGTAGGTGGTGGCGGGGTCGCGGAGACCCAGTACTTC
NA	TRBJ2-2	TRBV21-1	NA	CASTHRREWDTGELFF	TGTGCCAGCACTCACCGGCGGGAGTGGGACACCGGGGAGCTGTTTTTT
NA	TRBJ1-4	TRBV6-4	NA	CASILDSGNEKLFF	TGTGCCAGCATACTGGACAGCGGTAATGAAAAACTGTTTTTT
NA	TRBJ1-2	TRBV7-9	NA	CASSPNPSTESYTF	TGTGCCAGCAGCCCCAATCCGTCGACAGAAAGCTACACCTTC
TRBD1	TRBJ1-4	TRBV7-9	NA	CASSSGQGFEKLFF	TGTGCCAGCAGCTCCGGACAGGGATTTGAAAAACTGTTTTTT
TRBD1	TRBJ1-2	TRBV2	NA	CASSEGQDAVGYGYTF	TGTGCCAGCAGTGAGGGACAGGATGCCGTGGGCTATGGCTACACCTTC
NA	TRBJ2-2	TRBV11-2	few	CASSPGGANTGELFF	TGTGCCAGCAGCCCAGGGGGGGCGAACACCGGGGAGCTGTTTTTT
TRBD1	TRBJ1-3	TRBV4-1	NA	CASSQVAPRTGGGPDATIYF	TGCGCCAGCAGCCAAGTCGCCCCTCGGACAGGGGGCGGCCCCGATGCCACCATATATTTT
TRBD1	TRBJ1-2	TRBV6-5	NA	CASSYSIQGVVDGYTF	TGTGCCAGCAGTTACTCGATTCAGGGGGTGGTCGATGGCTACACCTTC
TRBD1	TRBJ2-7	TRBV5-4	NA	CASSSTGIKYEQYF	TGTGCCAGCAGCTCGACAGGGATCAAGTACGAGCAGTACTTC
TRBD1	TRBJ1-1	TRBV27	NA	CASSFTGTGNTEAFF	TGTGCCAGCAGTTTCACCGGGACAGGGAACACTGAAGCTTTCTTT
NA	TRBJ1-3	TRBV11-2	NA	CASNNLLQGVNTIYF	TGTGCCAGCAACAATCTCTTGCAAGGGGTAAACACCATATATTTT
TRBD1	TRBJ1-2	TRBV28	NA	CASSPQTGTFNYGYTF	TGTGCCAGCAGTCCGCAGACAGGGACTTTTAACTATGGCTACACCTTC
NA	TRBJ2-7	TRBV25-1	NA	CASQKRDRGGVQSYEQYF	TGTGCCAGCCAGAAGCGCGACCGGGGTGGGGTGCAATCCTACGAGCAGTACTTC
NA	TRBJ2-7	TRBV14	NA	CASSQDTYEQYF	TGTGCCAGCAGCCAAGATACATACGAGCAGTACTTC
NA	TRBJ1-2	TRBV19	NA	CASSIGGHYGYTF	TGTGCCAGTAGTATAGGAGGCCACTATGGCTACACCTTC
TRBD1	TRBJ1-1	TRBV28	NA	CASSDRGHMNTEAFF	TGTGCCAGCAGCGACAGGGGGCACATGAACACTGAAGCTTTCTTT
NA	TRBJ2-7	TRBV11-2	few	CASLGRDYEQYF	TGTGCCTCCTTGGGGCGGGACTACGAGCAGTACTTC
NA	TRBJ2-2	TRBV28	NA	CASNLRGNTGELFF	TGTGCCAGCAACCTCAGGGGGAACACCGGGGAGCTGTTTTTT
NA	TRBJ2-2	TRBV27	NA	CASSLNYLTGELFF	TGTGCCAGCAGTTTAAACTACCTCACCGGGGAGCTGTTTTTT
TRBD2	TRBJ2-7	TRBV6-6	NA	CASSYRELAGGREQYF	TGTGCCAGCAGTTACCGGGAACTAGCGGGAGGGCGCGAGCAGTACTTC